This T cell receptor (beta chain) was profiled in a study of spatial heterogeneity in lung cancer. Overall study context: There were 72 donors, all of them untreated patients with early-stage non-small cell lung cancer. Sequencing was performed on follow-up PBMC samples when available, collected at a median of around 2 years after resection.

Noted time point: blood at routine non-recurrence follow-up after resection. The sample holds a few counts of this clonotype. The junction departs from the called germline gene at one end, perhaps through a read error. Each TCR cDNA molecule carried a unique molecular identifier. A single record per CDR3 protein comes from TCRdb applying MiXCR to the 5' RACE reads. The sample shows 100,000 to 120,000 distinct CDR3 sequences, about a tenth of them seen only once. Looked up from germline, CDR1 is LNHDA and CDR2 is SQIVND (reference sequence). The CDR3 is 15 residues long. The chain recombines TRBV19 with TRBJ1-5, with a tentative D call TRBD1 (5 bases). This receptor was identified in a female donor with early-stage non-small cell lung cancer. The material sequenced was PBMCs, taken at follow-up. CDR3 loop: CTSNSRDPANQPQHF. In nucleotides, the CDR3 is TGTACCAGTAACAGCCGGGACCCTGCCAATCAGCCCCAGCATTTT.